The text below deals with one T cell receptor beta chain. Its antigen is not identified. The data were taken from a study of T cells expressing NK-cell markers. Study overall: Serological testing identified most of the eight sequenced donors as HCMV-seropositive and one as seronegative. General study findings and limits: As a fraction of CD8+ T cells, dominant NKG2C+ clonotypes reached about 1.0-7.0% in six donors. Whether expanded NKG2C-expressing T cell clones recognize HCMV is unknown.

TCRdb re-called the 5' RACE reads, yielding one record per CDR3 amino acid sequence without DNA. This sample carries 550,000 to 600,000 distinct CDR3 sequences, with 3% to 4.5% going to the ten biggest clones. The CDR3 totals 19 residues. Germline values: CDR1 SGHTA, CDR2 FQGNSA. This chain joins TRBV7-2 and TRBJ2-6; TCRdb's D gene call, TRBD1, goes unchecked for lack of DNA. The sequence derives from a man aged 18 to 35 in good health. The sample comprised blood T cells: a sorted CD56 or NKG2C T cell subset, CD4+ or CD8+ T cells, or bulk PBMC T cells (not recorded which). The CDR3 loop is CASRYIRDRSLSGANVLTF.